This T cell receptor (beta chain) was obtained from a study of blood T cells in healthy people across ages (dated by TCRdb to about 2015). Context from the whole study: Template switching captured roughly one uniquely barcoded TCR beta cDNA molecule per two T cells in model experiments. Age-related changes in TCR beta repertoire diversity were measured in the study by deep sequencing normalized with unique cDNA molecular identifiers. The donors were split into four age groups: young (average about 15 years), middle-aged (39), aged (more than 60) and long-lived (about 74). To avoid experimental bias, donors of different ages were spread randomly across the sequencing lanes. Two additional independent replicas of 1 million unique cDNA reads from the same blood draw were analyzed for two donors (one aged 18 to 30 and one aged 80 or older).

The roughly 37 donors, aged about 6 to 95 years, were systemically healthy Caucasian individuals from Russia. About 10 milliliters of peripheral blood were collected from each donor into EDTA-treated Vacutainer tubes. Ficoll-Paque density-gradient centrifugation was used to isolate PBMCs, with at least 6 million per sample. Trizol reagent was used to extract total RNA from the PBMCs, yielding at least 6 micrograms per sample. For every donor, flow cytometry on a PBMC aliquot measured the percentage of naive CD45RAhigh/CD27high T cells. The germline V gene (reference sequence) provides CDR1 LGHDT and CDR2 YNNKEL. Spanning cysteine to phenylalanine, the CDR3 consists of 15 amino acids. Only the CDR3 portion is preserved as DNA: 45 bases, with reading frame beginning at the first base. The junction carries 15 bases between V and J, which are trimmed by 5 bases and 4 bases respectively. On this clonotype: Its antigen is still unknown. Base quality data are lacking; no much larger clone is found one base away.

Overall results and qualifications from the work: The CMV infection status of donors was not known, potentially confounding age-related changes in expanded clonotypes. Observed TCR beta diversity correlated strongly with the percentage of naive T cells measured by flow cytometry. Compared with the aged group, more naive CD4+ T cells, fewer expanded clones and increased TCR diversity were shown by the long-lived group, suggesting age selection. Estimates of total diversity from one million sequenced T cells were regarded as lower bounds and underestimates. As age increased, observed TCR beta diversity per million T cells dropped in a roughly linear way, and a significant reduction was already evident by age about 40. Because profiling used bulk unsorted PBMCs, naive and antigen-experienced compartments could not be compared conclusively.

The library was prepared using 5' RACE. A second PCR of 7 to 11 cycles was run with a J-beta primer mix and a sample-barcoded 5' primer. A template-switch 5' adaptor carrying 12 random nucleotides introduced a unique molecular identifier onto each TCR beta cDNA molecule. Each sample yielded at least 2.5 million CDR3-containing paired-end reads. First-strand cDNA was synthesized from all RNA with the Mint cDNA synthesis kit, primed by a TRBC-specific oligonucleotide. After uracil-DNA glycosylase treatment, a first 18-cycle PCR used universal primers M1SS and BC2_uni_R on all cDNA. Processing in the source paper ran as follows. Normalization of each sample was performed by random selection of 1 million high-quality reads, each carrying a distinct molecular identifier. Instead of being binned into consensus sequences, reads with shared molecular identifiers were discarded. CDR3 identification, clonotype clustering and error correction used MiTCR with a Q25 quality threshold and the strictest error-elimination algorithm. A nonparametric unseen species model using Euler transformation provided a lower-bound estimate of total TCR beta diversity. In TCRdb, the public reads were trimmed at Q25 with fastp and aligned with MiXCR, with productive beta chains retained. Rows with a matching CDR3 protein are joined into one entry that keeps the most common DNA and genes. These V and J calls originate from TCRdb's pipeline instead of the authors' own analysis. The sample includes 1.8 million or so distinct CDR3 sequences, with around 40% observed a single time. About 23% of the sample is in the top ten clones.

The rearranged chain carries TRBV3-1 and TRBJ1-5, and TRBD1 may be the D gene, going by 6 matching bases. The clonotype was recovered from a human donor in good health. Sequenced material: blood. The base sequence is TGTGCCAGCAGCACCCGGGACACCCGTAATCAGCCCCAGCATTTT. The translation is CASSTRDTRNQPQHF.